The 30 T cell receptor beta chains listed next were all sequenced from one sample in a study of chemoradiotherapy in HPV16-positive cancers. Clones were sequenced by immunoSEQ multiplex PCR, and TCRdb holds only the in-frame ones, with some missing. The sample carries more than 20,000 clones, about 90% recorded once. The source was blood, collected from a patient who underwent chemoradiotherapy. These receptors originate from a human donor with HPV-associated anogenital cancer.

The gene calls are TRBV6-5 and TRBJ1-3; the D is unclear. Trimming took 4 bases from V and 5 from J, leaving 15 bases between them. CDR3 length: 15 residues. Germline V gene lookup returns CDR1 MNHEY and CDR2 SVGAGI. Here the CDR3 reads CASSSPLGRRNTIYF. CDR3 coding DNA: TGTGCCAGCAGTTCACCCCTGGGCAGAAGAAACACCATATATTTT.

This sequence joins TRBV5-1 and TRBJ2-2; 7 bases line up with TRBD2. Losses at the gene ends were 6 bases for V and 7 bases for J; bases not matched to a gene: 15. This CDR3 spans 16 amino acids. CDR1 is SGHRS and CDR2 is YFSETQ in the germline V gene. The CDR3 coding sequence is TGCGCCAGCACCCTAGGTGGGAGGGCCGTCGGCGGGGAGCTGTTTTTT. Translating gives CASTLGGRAVGGELFF.

Here the CDR3 DNA reads TGTGCCAGCAGCGTATTGGGAAACACTGAAGCTTTCTTT. Amino acids: CASSVLGNTEAFF. V usage is TRBV9 and J usage is TRBJ1-1; D gene uncertain. This CDR3 is built from 13 residues. Looked up from germline, CDR1 is SGDLS and CDR2 is YYNGEE. V was cut by 1 base and J by 2 bases, with 6 bases left in between.

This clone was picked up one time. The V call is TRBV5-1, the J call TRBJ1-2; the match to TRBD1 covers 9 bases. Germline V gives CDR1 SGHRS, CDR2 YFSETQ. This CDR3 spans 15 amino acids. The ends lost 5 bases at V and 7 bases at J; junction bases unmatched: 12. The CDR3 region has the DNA TGCGCCAGCAGTTTGTCCGGGACAGGGTCCGGTGGCTACACCTTC. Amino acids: CASSLSGTGSGGYTF.

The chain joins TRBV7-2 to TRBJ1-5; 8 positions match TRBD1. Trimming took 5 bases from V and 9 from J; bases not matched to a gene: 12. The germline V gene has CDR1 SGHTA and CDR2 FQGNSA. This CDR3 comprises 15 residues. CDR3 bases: TGTGCCAGCAGCCTTGGAACAGGGGGTCGAGGGCCCCAGCATTTT. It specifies CASSLGTGGRGPQHF.

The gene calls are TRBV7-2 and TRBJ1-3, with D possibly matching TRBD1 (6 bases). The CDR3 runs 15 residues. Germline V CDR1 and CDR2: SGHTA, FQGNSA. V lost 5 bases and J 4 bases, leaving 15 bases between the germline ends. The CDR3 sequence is CASSRGQAGGNTIYF. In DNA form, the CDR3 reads TGTGCCAGCAGCCGGGGGCAAGCGGGGGGAAACACCATATATTTT.

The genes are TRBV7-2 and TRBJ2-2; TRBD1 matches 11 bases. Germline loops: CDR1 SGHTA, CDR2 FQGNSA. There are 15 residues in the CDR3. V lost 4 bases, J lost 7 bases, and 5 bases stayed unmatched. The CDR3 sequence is CASSSTGQGVGELFF. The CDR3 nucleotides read TGTGCCAGCAGCTCGACGGGACAGGGGGTCGGGGAGCTGTTTTTT.

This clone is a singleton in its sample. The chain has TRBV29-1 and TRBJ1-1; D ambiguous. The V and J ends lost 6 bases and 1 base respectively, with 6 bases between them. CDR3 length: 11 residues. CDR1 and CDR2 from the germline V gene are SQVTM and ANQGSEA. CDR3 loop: CSVLPNTEAFF. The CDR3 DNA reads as TGCAGCGTCCTCCCGAACACTGAAGCTTTCTTT. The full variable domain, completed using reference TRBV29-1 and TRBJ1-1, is SAVISQKPSRDICQRGTSLTIQCQVDSQVTMMFWYRQQPGQSLTLIATANQGSEATYESGFVIDKFPISRPNLTFSTLTVSNMSPEDSSIYLCSVLPNTEAFFGQGTRLTVV.

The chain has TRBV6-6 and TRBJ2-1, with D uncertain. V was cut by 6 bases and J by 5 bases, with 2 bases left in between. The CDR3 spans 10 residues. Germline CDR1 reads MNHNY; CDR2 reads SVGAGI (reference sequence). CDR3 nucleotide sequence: TGTGCCAGCAGGAACAATGAGCAGTTCTTC. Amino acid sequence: CASRNNEQFF.

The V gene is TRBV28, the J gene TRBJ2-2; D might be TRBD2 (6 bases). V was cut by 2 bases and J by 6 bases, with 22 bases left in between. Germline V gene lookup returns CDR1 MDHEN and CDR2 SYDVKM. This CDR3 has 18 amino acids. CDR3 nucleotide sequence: TGTGCCAGCAGTTTAAATCCCTCGGGAGTCCGGGGCGCCGGGGAGCTGTTTTTT. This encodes CASSLNPSGVRGAGELFF.

The CDR3 coding sequence is TGTGCCAGTCATCCCCTCAGGGGACCAAATCAGCCCCAGCATTTT. It yields the protein CASHPLRGPNQPQHF. This chain connects TRBV19 to TRBJ1-5; maybe TRBD1 (6 bases). The CDR3 is 15 amino acids. Trimming stripped 8 bases from V and 4 bases from J, with 18 bases between. Germline CDR1 and CDR2: LNHDA and SQIVND (reference sequence).

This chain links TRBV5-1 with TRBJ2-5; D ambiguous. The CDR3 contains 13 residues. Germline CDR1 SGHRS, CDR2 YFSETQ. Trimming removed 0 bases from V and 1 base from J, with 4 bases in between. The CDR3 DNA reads TGCGCCAGCAGCTTGGGCAGCCAAGAGACCCAGTACTTC. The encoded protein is CASSLGSQETQYF.

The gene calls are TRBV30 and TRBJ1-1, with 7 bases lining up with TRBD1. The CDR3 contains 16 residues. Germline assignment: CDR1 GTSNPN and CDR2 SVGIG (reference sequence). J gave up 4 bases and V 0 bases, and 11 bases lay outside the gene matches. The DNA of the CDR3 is TGTGCCTGGAGTGTAAGACAGGGAGGTTTTGTCACTGAAGCTTTCTTT. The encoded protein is CAWSVRQGGFVTEAFF.

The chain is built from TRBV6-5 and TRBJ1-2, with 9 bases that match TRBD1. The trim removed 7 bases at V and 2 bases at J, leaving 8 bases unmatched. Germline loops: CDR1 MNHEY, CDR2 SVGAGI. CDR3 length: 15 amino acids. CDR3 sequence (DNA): TGTGCCAGCACCTCGGGGGGGACAGGGAACTATGGCTACACCTTC. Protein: CASTSGGTGNYGYTF.

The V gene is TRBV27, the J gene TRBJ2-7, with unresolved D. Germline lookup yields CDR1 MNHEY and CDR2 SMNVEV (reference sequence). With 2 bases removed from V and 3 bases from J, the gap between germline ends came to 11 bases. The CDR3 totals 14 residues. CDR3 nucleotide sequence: TGTGCCAGCAGTTTAGACGGCGCCCACTACGAGCAGTACTTC. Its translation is CASSLDGAHYEQYF.

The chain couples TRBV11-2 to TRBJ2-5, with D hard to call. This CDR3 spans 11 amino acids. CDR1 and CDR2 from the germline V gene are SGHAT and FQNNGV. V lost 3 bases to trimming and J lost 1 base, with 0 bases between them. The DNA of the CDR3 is TGTGCCAGCAGCTTCCAAGAGACCCAGTACTTC. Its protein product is CASSFQETQYF.

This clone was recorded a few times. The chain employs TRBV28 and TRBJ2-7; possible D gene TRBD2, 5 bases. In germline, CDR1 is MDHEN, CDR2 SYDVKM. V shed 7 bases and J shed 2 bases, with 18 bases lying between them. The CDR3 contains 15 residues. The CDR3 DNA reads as TGTGCCAGCACCCCGGGGTGGGAGTGGGCCTACGAGCAGTACTTC. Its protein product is CASTPGWEWAYEQYF.

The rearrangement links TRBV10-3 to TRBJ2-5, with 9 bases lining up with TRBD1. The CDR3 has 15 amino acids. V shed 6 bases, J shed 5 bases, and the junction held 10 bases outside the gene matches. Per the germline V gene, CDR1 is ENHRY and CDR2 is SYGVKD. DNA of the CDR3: TGTGCCATCAGCCTGTCTGACAGGGGGGGGGAGACCCAGTACTTC. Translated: CAISLSDRGGETQYF.

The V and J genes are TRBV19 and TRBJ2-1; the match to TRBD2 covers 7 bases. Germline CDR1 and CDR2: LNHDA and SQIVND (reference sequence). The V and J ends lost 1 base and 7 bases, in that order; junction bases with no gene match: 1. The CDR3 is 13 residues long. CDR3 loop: CASSIALANEQFF. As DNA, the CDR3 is TGTGCCAGTAGTATAGCACTAGCGAATGAGCAGTTCTTC.

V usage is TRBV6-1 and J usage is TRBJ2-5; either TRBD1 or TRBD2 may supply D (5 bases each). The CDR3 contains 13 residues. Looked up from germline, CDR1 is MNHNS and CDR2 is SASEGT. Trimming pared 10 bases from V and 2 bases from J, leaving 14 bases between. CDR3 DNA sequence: TGTGCCACCCTTCGAGGGGATCAAGAGACCCAGTACTTC. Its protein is CATLRGDQETQYF.

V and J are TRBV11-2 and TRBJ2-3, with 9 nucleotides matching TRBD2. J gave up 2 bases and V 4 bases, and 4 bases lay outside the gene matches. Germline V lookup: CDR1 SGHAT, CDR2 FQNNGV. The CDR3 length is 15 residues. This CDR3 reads CASSSSGDPTDTQYF. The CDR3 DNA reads TGTGCCAGCAGCTCTAGCGGGGACCCCACAGATACGCAGTATTTT.

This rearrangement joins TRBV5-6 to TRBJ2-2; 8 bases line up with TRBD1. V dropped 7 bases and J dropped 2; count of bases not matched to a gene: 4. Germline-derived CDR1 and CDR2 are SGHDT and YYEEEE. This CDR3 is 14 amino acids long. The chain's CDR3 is CASGTGENTGELFF. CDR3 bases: TGTGCCAGCGGGACAGGTGAAAACACCGGGGAGCTGTTTTTT.

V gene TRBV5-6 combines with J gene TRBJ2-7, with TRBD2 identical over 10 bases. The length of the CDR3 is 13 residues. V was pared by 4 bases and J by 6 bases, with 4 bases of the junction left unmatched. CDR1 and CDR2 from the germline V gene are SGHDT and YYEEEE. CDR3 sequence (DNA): TGTGCCAGCAGCCTAGGACTAGCGGTCGAGCAGTACTTC. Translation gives CASSLGLAVEQYF.

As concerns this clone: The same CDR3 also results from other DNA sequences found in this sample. The CDR3 DNA is TGTGCCAGTAGTAGGACAGGACCCTACAATGAGCAGTTCTTC. Its protein is CASSRTGPYNEQFF. The chain couples TRBV19 to TRBJ2-1; TRBD1 matches 7 bases. The V gene end was trimmed by 4 bases and the J gene end by 2 bases; junction bases not matched to a gene: 2. Looked up from germline, CDR1 is LNHDA and CDR2 is SQIVND (reference sequence). This CDR3 has 14 amino acids. The whole variable domain, filled in from reference TRBV19 and TRBJ2-1, reads DGGITQSPKYLFRKEGQNVTLSCEQNLNHDAMYWYRQDPGQGLRLIYYSQIVNDFQKGDIAEGYSVSREKKESFPLTVTSAQKNPTAFYLCASSRTGPYNEQFFGPGTRLTVL.

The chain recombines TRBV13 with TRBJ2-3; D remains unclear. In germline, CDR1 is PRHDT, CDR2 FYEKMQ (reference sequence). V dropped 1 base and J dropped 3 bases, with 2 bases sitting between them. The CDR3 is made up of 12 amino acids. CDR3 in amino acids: CASSLVTDTQYF. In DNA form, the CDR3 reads TGTGCCAGCAGCTTAGTAACAGATACGCAGTATTTT.

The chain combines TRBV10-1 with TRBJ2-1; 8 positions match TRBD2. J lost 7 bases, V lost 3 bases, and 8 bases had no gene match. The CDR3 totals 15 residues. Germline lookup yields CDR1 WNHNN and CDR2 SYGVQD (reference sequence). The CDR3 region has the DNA TGCGCCAGCAGTGACGGCGGGGGGCCCCGTAATGAGCAGTTCTTC. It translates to CASSDGGGPRNEQFF.

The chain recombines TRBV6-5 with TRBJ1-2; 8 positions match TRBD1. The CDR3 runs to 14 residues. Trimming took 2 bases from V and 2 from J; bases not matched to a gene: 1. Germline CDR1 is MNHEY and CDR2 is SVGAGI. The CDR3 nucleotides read TGTGCCAGCAGTTACCGGGACAGGAACTATGGCTACACCTTC. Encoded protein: CASSYRDRNYGYTF.

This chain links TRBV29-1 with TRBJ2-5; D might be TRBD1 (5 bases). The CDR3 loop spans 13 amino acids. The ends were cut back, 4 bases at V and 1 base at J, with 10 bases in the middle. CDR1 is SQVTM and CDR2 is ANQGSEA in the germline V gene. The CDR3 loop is CSVVDTLQETQYF. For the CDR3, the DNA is TGCAGCGTTGTGGACACTCTCCAAGAGACCCAGTACTTC.

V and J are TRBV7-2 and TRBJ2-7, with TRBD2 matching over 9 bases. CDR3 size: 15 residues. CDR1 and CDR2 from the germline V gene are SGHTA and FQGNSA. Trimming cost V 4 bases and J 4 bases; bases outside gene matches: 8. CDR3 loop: CASSSRGGGIYEQYF. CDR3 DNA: TGTGCCAGCAGCTCGCGGGGGGGCGGTATTTACGAGCAGTACTTC.

The CDR3 nucleotides are TGTGCCAGCAGTGTGCGGACAGGGGGCATCTACGAGCAGTACTTC. Translating it yields CASSVRTGGIYEQYF. The rearrangement links TRBV6-1 to TRBJ2-7, with 11 bases lining up with TRBD1. The germline V gene has CDR1 MNHNS and CDR2 SASEGT. The CDR3 runs to 15 residues. V shed 4 bases and J 3 bases; nucleotides not matched to a gene: 5.